What follows describes a single TCR beta chain. CDR3 length: 18 amino acids. With 2 bases clipped from V and 7 bases from J, the junction kept 18 bases outside the gene matches. The germline gives CDR1 MNHNS, CDR2 SASEGT. This sample is part of a study of blood T cell repertoires in COVID-19. Study information: The study drew acute and convalescent COVID-19 samples from the United States, Italy and Spain.

Authors' methods: Amplification of reference gene primers was used by the study to estimate nucleated cell counts. Generated by immunoSEQ multiplex PCR, the TCRdb table keeps only in-frame clones and is missing some. D and trimming come from the DNA, and the V and J calls and clone size come from that table. Among about 55,000 clones listed, around nine tenths were seen once. The source of this sequence is a man in his sixties with active COVID-19. The sequencing input was peripheral blood. The genes are TRBV6-1 and TRBJ2-5; TRBD1 aligns across 8 bases. This chain's CDR3 is CASSELKGSRGLLGTQYF. DNA for the CDR3: TGTGCCAGCAGTGAACTAAAGGGTTCCAGGGGGCTACTGGGGACCCAGTACTTC.